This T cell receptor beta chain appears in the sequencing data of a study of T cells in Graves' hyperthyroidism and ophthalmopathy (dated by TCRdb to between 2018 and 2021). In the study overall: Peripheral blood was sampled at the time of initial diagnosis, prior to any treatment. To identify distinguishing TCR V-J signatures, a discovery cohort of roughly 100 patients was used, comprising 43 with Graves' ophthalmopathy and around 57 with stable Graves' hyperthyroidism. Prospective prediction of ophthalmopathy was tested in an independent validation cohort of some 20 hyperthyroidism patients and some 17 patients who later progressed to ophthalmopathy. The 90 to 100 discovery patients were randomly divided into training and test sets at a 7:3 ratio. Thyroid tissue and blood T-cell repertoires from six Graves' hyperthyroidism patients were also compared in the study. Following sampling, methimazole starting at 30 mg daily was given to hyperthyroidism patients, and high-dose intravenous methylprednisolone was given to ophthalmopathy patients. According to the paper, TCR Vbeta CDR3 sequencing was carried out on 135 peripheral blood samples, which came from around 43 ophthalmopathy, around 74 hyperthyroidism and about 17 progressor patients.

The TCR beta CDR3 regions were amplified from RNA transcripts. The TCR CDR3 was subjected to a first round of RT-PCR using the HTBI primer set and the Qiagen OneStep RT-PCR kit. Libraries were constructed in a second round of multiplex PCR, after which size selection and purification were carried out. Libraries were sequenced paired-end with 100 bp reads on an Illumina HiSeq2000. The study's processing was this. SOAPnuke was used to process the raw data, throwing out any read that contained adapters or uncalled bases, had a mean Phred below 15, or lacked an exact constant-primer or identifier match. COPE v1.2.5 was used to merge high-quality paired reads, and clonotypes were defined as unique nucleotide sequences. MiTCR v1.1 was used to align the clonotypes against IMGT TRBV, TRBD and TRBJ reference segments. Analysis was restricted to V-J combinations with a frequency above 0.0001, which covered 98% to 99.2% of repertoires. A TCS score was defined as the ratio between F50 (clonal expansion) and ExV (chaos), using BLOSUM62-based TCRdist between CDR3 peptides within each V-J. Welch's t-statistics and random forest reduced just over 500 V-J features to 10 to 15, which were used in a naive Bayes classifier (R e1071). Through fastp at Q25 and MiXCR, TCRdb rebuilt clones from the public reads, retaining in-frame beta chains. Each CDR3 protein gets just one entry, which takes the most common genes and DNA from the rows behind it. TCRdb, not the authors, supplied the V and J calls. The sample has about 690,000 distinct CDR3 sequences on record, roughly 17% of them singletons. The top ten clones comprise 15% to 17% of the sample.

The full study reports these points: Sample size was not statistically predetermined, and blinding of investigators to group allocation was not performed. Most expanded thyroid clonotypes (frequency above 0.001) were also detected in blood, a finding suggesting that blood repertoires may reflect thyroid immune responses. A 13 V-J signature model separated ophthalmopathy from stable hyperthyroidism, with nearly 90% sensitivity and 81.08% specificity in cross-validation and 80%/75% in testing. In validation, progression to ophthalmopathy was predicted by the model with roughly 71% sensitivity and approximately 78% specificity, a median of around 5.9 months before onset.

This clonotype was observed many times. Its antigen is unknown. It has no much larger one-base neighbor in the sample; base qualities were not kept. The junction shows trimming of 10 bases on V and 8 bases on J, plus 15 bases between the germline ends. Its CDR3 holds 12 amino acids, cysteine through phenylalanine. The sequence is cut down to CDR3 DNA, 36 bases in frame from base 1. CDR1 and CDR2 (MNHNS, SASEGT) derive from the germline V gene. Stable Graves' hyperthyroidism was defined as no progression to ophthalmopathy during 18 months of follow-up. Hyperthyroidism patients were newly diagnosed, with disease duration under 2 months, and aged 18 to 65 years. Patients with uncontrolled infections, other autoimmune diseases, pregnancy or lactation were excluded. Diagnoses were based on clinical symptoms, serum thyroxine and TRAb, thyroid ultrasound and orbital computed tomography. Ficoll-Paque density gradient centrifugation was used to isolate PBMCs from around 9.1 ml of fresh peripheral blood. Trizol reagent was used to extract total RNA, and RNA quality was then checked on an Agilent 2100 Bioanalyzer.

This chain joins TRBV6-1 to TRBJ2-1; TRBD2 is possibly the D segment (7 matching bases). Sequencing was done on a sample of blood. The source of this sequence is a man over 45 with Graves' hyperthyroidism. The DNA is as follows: TGTGCCACTGGGGGGGGGGGCTATGAGCAGTTCTTC. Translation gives CATGGGGYEQFF.